Following are 17 T cell receptor beta chains from one sample sequenced in a study of blood T cell repertoires in COVID-19. Measured with immunoSEQ multiplex PCR; TCRdb has only the in-frame clones, and not every one. This sample has roughly 410,000 clones, with approximately 89% found just once. The sequenced sample was peripheral blood. The receptors originated from a woman in her 40s with COVID-19, enrolled during active disease.

The chain uses TRBV10-1 and TRBJ1-1, with D perhaps matching TRBD1 (5 bases). The CDR3 length is 14 residues. V lost 6 bases and J 5 bases, leaving 16 bases between the germline ends. Germline CDR1 reads WNHNN; CDR2 reads SYGVQD (reference sequence). DNA for the CDR3: TGCGCCAGCAGCCAAAGATCGGGGGAAACTGAAGCTTTCTTT. Encoded protein: CASSQRSGETEAFF.

This rearrangement joins TRBV27 to TRBJ2-3; TRBD1 might be the D (5 bases). From germline, CDR1 is MNHEY and CDR2 SMNVEV (reference sequence). The CDR3 extends over 20 amino acids. The V end lost 4 bases, the J end lost 0 bases, and 26 bases lay between the germline ends. The CDR3 nucleotides are TGTGCCAGCAGTTCTCCGACAGCAACCGAATCATCCACTAGCACAGATACGCAGTATTTT. As protein: CASSSPTATESSTSTDTQYF.

The rearrangement links TRBV9 to TRBJ2-2, with D maybe TRBD2 (5 bases). The germline CDR1 and CDR2 sequences are SGDLS and YYNGEE. V was cut by 4 bases and J by 1 base, with 14 bases left in between. There are 16 residues in the CDR3. The CDR3 DNA sequence: TGTGCCAGCAGCCCGAGGGTGGCAGGGAACACCGGGGAGCTGTTTTTT. Protein: CASSPRVAGNTGELFF.

This clone turned up a few times. This chain joins TRBV28 and TRBJ1-3; TRBD1 is a possible D gene (6 bases). Looked up from germline, CDR1 is MDHEN and CDR2 is SYDVKM. The CDR3 sequence is 14 residues long. Trimming pared 5 bases from V and 1 base from J, leaving 9 bases between. In DNA form, the CDR3 reads TGTGCCAGCAGTCAAACAGGGTCTGGAAACACCATATATTTT. As protein: CASSQTGSGNTIYF.

V and J are TRBV6-4 and TRBJ1-2, with D maybe TRBD1 (5 bases). Germline CDR1 MRHNA, CDR2 SNTAGT. The CDR3 sequence is 14 residues long. Deletions cut 5 bases from V and 4 bases from J, with 14 bases between. CDR3 residues: CASSPGGKSYGYTF. CDR3 coding DNA: TGTGCCAGCAGTCCCGGGGGGAAATCCTATGGCTACACCTTC.

J is TRBJ1-6 and V is TRBV19, with 8 bases fitting TRBD1. This CDR3 comprises 14 residues. CDR1 is LNHDA, CDR2 SQIVND, per germline (reference sequence). The V segment lost 5 bases and the J segment 6 bases; nucleotides outside the gene matches: 3. The CDR3 DNA reads TGTGCCAGTAGTCGACAGGGGTCTAATTCACCCCTCCACTTT. As protein: CASSRQGSNSPLHF.

This chain uses TRBV18 with TRBJ1-3; D is uncertain. V was clipped by 6 bases and J by 0 bases, with 12 bases between them. Germline V gene data show CDR1 as KGHSH and CDR2 as LQKENI. This CDR3 has 15 residues. For the CDR3, the DNA is TGTGCCAGCTCCCCCGCCCGTAGCTCTGGAAACACCATATATTTT. It encodes CASSPARSSGNTIYF.

This clone was observed once. The V call is TRBV7-2, the J call TRBJ1-1, with D hard to call. The CDR3 sequence is 15 residues long. Germline CDR1 reads SGHTA; CDR2 reads FQGNSA. Trimming took 2 bases from V and 2 from J, leaving 12 bases between them. The CDR3 DNA is TGTGCCAGCAGCTTACAGCGGTCGGGCAACACTGAAGCTTTCTTT. Its translation: CASSLQRSGNTEAFF. Looking up the rest from reference TRBV7-2 and TRBJ1-1 gives the full variable domain: GAGVSQSPSNKVTEKGKDVELRCDPISGHTALYWYRQSLGQGLEFLIYFQGNSAPDKSGLPSDRFSAERTGGSVSTLTIQRTQQEDSAVYLCASSLQRSGNTEAFFGQGTRLTVV.

DNA for the CDR3: TGTGCCAGCAGTTACGGACAACGTCCCTACGAGCAGTACTTC. It is translated as CASSYGQRPYEQYF. The J gene is TRBJ2-7, the V gene TRBV6-5, with a possible D match to TRBD1 (5 bases). Per germline, CDR1 MNHEY and CDR2 SVGAGI. The ends were cut back, 2 bases at V and 2 bases at J, with 10 bases in the middle. The length of the CDR3 is 14 residues.

This chain connects TRBV2 to TRBJ2-7; D is possibly TRBD2 (7 bases). Germline V gives CDR1 SNHLY, CDR2 FYNNEI. With 7 bases removed from V and 4 bases from J, the gap between germline ends came to 17 bases. The CDR3 totals 14 residues. CDR3 nucleotides: TGTGCCAGCACCGGGGGGCAGGGATCGTACGAGCAGTACTTC. Encoded protein: CASTGGQGSYEQYF. Using reference TRBV2 and TRBJ2-7 for the parts outside the CDR3, the full variable domain is EPEVTQTPSHQVTQMGQEVILRCVPISNHLYFYWYRQILGQKVEFLVSFYNNEISEKSEIFDDQFSVERPDGSNFTLKIRSTKLEDSAMYFCASTGGQGSYEQYFGPGTRLTVT.

This rearrangement joins TRBV5-1 to TRBJ2-3, with 9 positions matching TRBD2. Germline V gives CDR1 SGHRS, CDR2 YFSETQ. This CDR3 is 19 amino acids long. Trimming at V came to 1 base and at J to 7 bases, leaving 19 bases not matched to a gene. This chain's CDR3 is CASSLTMAGGPLESNTQYF. The CDR3, as DNA: TGCGCCAGCAGCTTGACGATGGCGGGGGGGCCTCTAGAATCAAATACGCAGTATTTT.

The V call is TRBV5-6, the J call TRBJ2-2; 9 bases align to TRBD1. The CDR3 contains 15 residues. With V trimmed by 3 bases and J by 4 bases, 4 bases remained unmatched. Germline-derived CDR1 and CDR2 are SGHDT and YYEEEE. The CDR3 DNA reads as TGTGCCAGCAGCTCCGGGACAGGGTCCACCGGGGAGCTGTTTTTT. Residues: CASSSGTGSTGELFF.

This clone was seen only once. CDR3 region: CAAGLAGVTYEQYF. The CDR3 DNA reads TGTGCCGCGGGACTAGCGGGTGTAACCTACGAGCAGTACTTC. The chain is built from TRBV6-5 and TRBJ2-7; 12 positions agree with TRBD2. With V trimmed by 11 bases and J by 2 bases, 7 bases remained unmatched. The V gene's germline CDR1 is MNHEY and CDR2 SVGAGI. There are 14 residues in the CDR3.

The chain combines TRBV6-2 or TRBV6-3 with TRBJ2-5; 10 bases fit TRBD2. The CDR3 spans 15 residues. V lost 4 bases and J lost 5; bases outside the gene matches: 7. CDR1 MNHEY and CDR2 SVGEGT come from the germline V gene. The CDR3 loop reads CASSLRLAGGETQYF. The CDR3 DNA reads as TGTGCCAGCAGTTTACGACTAGCGGGCGGGGAGACCCAGTACTTC.

About this clone: Other DNA sequences from this sample encode an identical CDR3 as well. The chain couples TRBV27 to TRBJ2-1; the D gene is possibly TRBD2 (6 bases). Per germline, CDR1 MNHEY and CDR2 SMNVEV (reference sequence). This CDR3 region has 15 residues. V was pared by 5 bases and J by 0 bases, with 11 bases between. DNA for the CDR3: TGTGCCAGCAGTCTCGGGGGAAGCTCCTACAATGAGCAGTTCTTC. The encoded protein is CASSLGGSSYNEQFF.

V usage is TRBV6-4 and J usage is TRBJ2-1; 8 positions agree with TRBD2. Looked up from germline, CDR1 is MRHNA and CDR2 is SNTAGT. V was pared by 3 bases and J by 6 bases, with 7 bases of the junction left unmatched. This CDR3 spans 15 amino acids. CDR3 bases: TGTGCCAGCAGTGAGGAGGAGACTAGCGTCAATGAGCAGTTCTTC. Translated, it gives CASSEEETSVNEQFF.

V usage is TRBV13 and J usage is TRBJ2-5, with D uncertain. This CDR3 is built from 14 residues. CDR1 and CDR2 (germline): PRHDT, FYEKMQ (reference sequence). V lost 5 bases to trimming and J lost 5 bases, with 15 bases between them. The CDR3 DNA is TGTGCCAGCAGCCGCAGGCGTGTCGGCGAGACCCAGTACTTC. This translates into CASSRRRVGETQYF.